This T cell receptor (beta chain) was identified during a study of Graves' ophthalmopathy and Graves' hyperthyroidism. This CDR3 spans 15 amino acids. The V and J ends lost 7 bases and 0 bases respectively, with 16 bases between them. Looked up from germline, CDR1 is SNHLY and CDR2 is FYNNEI. As regards this clonotype: Its antigen is still unknown.

Amplification targeted the TCR beta CDR3 regions, with RNA transcripts as the source material. First-round RT-PCR with HTBI primers preceded a second-round multiplex PCR. One entry per CDR3 protein, called by TCRdb with MiXCR from the multiplex PCR reads. Altogether about 550,000 distinct CDR3 sequences are present, 35% to 45% being singletons, with the ten largest covering around 4%. Study-level results: Most thyroid clonotypes expanded beyond 0.001 frequency were also found in blood.

The chain uses TRBV2 and TRBJ2-7, with D possibly matching TRBD1 (6 bases). This receptor was identified in an adult man with Graves' hyperthyroidism. Sequencing was done on a sample of peripheral blood or thyroid tissue (not recorded which). The CDR3 DNA sequence: TGTGCCAGCAAAGAGTGGGGGCCGAGCTCCTACGAGCAGTACTTC. Translating gives CASKEWGPSSYEQYF.